Shown below are 21 T cell receptor beta chains from a single sample sequenced in a study of identical twins. TCRdb called the 5' RACE reads again in MiXCR, with one record for every CDR3 protein. The sample has about 260,000 distinct CDR3 sequences; approximately 7% are singletons. These data were also filed under a second study, of yellow fever vaccine responses in identical twins.

Sequenced sample: memory (CD45RO+) T cells sorted from blood. The receptors stem from a woman aged 18-29 years in good health.

This chain connects TRBV15 to TRBJ2-5; D uncertain. Trimming left V 5 bases short and J 0 bases short, with 13 bases between. The germline V gene encodes CDR1 LNHNV and CDR2 YYDKDF (reference sequence). This CDR3 spans 15 amino acids. In DNA, the CDR3 is TGTGCCACCAGCGCGTGGATCGATTACCAAGAGACCCAGTACTTC. This sequence encodes CATSAWIDYQETQYF. Variable domain in full (rest from reference TRBV15 and TRBJ2-5): DAMVIQNPRYQVTQFGKPVTLSCSQTLNHNVMYWYQQKSSQAPKLLFHYYDKDFNNEADTPDNFQSRRPNTSFCFLDIRSPGLGDTAMYLCATSAWIDYQETQYFGPGTRLLVL.

The table lists this clonotype with many counts. The chain couples TRBV5-6 to TRBJ2-3; no firm D call. Trimming took off 1 base at V and 5 bases at J, with 8 bases between the two ends. Germline lookup yields CDR1 SGHDT and CDR2 YYEEEE. CDR3 size: 13 residues. The CDR3 DNA follows: TGTGCCAGCAGCTTGCCGATGGGAGATACGCAGTATTTT. Translating gives CASSLPMGDTQYF.

This clonotype was recorded many times. This chain joins TRBV12-3 or TRBV12-4 and TRBJ2-3, with TRBD1 matching 7 bases. J gave up 7 bases and V 2 bases, and 9 bases lay outside the gene matches. This CDR3 spans 15 amino acids. The CDR3 nucleotides read TGTGCCAGCAGTTTACGACAGGGAAGCATAAATACGCAGTATTTT. Residues: CASSLRQGSINTQYF.

This clonotype was seen at least ten times. The J gene is TRBJ2-5, the V gene TRBV5-5; 9 nucleotides match TRBD1. CDR3 length: 14 amino acids. After removal of 4 bases from V and 5 bases from J, the junction contained 6 bases not matched to a gene. Looked up from germline, CDR1 is SGHKS and CDR2 is YYEKEE (reference sequence). CDR3: CASSGTGFEETQYF. The CDR3 DNA reads TGTGCCAGCAGCGGGACAGGGTTTGAGGAGACCCAGTACTTC.

There are a few counts of this clonotype. The chain recombines TRBV5-8 with TRBJ2-3; 15 nucleotides agree with TRBD2. In germline, CDR1 is SGHTS, CDR2 YDEGEE. With V trimmed by 3 bases and J by 5 bases, 4 bases remained unmatched. CDR3 length: 16 amino acids. Written as DNA, the CDR3 is TGTGCCAGCAGCTCCGGGACTAGCGGGGGGTTAGATACGCAGTATTTT. It specifies CASSSGTSGGLDTQYF.

This clonotype has only a few counts. The rearrangement joins TRBV6-5 to TRBJ1-1; the D is unclear. CDR1 MNHEY and CDR2 SVGAGI come from the germline V gene. The CDR3 extends over 14 amino acids. Trimming left V 2 bases short and J 5 bases short, with 12 bases between. The CDR3 nucleotides read TGTGCCAGCAGTTACGGAGGGTTTAGTACTGAAGCTTTCTTT. The encoded protein is CASSYGGFSTEAFF.

This chain links TRBV6-2 or TRBV6-3 with TRBJ1-5; no firm D call. The CDR3 has 16 residues. Germline V gene lookup returns CDR1 MNHEY and CDR2 SVGEGT. The V end lost 6 bases, the J end lost 0 bases, and 15 bases lay between the germline ends. The CDR3 DNA is TGTGCCAGCAGGAAGTCAAGAAGTTATAGCAATCAGCCCCAGCATTTT. It codes for CASRKSRSYSNQPQHF.

This clonotype showed up many times. CDR3 DNA: TGTGCCAGCAGCCAAGACGGGCGGGGGACAAATGAGCAGTTCTTC. It encodes CASSQDGRGTNEQFF. The chain recombines TRBV3-1 with TRBJ2-1, with D maybe TRBD2 (7 bases). The CDR3 extends over 15 amino acids. V was clipped by 0 bases and J by 7 bases, with 13 bases between them. CDR1 and CDR2 (germline): LGHDT, YNNKEL (reference sequence).

This rearrangement joins TRBV6-5 to TRBJ2-5; 10 nucleotides match TRBD1. There are 14 residues in the CDR3. The germline gives CDR1 MNHEY, CDR2 SVGAGI. Germline trimming cut 2 bases from V and 6 bases from J; bases unmatched to any gene: 3. The CDR3 DNA follows: TGTGCCAGCAGTTACCAGACAGGGGGCAAGACCCAGTACTTC. This translates into CASSYQTGGKTQYF.

This clonotype was seen only a few times. The V gene is TRBV28, the J gene TRBJ2-1, with 10 bases identical to TRBD1. V shed 6 bases and J 7 bases; nucleotides not matched to a gene: 15. The CDR3 consists of 17 residues. Looked up from germline, CDR1 is MDHEN and CDR2 is SYDVKM. The DNA for the CDR3 is TGTGCCAGCAGCTCTAACTCGGGGGGACAGGGGTGGAATGAGCAGTTCTTC. Amino acids: CASSSNSGGQGWNEQFF.

The chain employs TRBV11-2 and TRBJ2-5; D is unresolved. The V gene's germline CDR1 is SGHAT and CDR2 FQNNGV. The CDR3 length is 14 residues. The V gene lost 3 bases and the J gene lost 5 bases, with 13 bases spanning the gap. Here the CDR3 reads CASSLGQLMETQYF. CDR3 bases: TGTGCCAGCAGCTTGGGTCAACTTATGGAGACCCAGTACTTC.

This rearrangement joins TRBV11-3 to TRBJ1-2; D unresolved. The germline V gene encodes CDR1 SGHNT and CDR2 YENEEA. This CDR3 has 14 residues. Trimming pared 4 bases from V and 2 bases from J, leaving 11 bases between. The CDR3 is CASSSPGFNYGYTF. CDR3 DNA: TGTGCCAGCAGCTCCCCGGGCTTCAACTATGGCTACACCTTC.

This rearrangement joins TRBV20-1 to TRBJ2-7; D remains unclear. The CDR3 covers 13 residues. V was clipped by 4 bases and J by 0 bases, with 10 bases between them. Germline V gives CDR1 DFQATT, CDR2 SNEGSKA (reference sequence). Here the CDR3 reads CSATGGTSYEQYV. The CDR3 DNA reads TGCAGTGCTACGGGTGGTACCTCCTACGAGCAGTACGTC.

This chain uses TRBV10-2 with TRBJ2-2; D not certain. The V end was cut by 2 bases, the J end by 0 bases, with 1 base between. The CDR3 is 13 amino acids. Germline V gene lookup returns CDR1 WSHSY and CDR2 SAAADI. In DNA, the CDR3 is TGCGCCAGCAGTGAGACGAACACCGGGGAGCTGTTTTTT. This translates into CASSETNTGELFF.

The sample holds many counts of this clonotype. The chain is built from TRBV3-1 and TRBJ2-5, with D hard to call. The CDR3 sequence is 17 residues long. Per germline, CDR1 LGHDT and CDR2 YNNKEL (reference sequence). Trimming shortened V by 1 base and J by 2 bases, and 17 bases separated the two germline ends. The CDR3 DNA reads TGTGCCAGCAGCCAAGCGTTTTCTGGAACTTTTCAAGAGACCCAGTACTTC. Translation: CASSQAFSGTFQETQYF.

The rearrangement links TRBV27 to TRBJ1-5; 8 bases are a match to TRBD1. The CDR3 loop spans 16 amino acids. Germline CDR1 reads MNHEY; CDR2 reads SMNVEV (reference sequence). V was pared by 5 bases and J by 3 bases, with 9 bases of the junction left unmatched. CDR3 protein: CASSLRGPGLNQPQHF. The CDR3 bases are TGTGCCAGCAGTCTCAGGGGGCCCGGGCTCAATCAGCCCCAGCATTTT.

This clonotype was counted ten times or more. The genes are TRBV12-3 or TRBV12-4 and TRBJ1-2; D is unclear. Trimming pared 3 bases from V and 4 bases from J, leaving 9 bases between. The CDR3 has 13 residues. The DNA for the CDR3 is TGTGCCAGCAGTTTCGGAGACCTCTATGGCTACACCTTC. It yields the protein CASSFGDLYGYTF.

This clonotype showed up many times. The rearrangement links TRBV12-3 or TRBV12-4 to TRBJ1-2, with D possibly matching TRBD1 (5 bases). The CDR3 extends over 14 amino acids. V was shortened by 3 bases and J by 6 bases, with 14 bases between the two germline ends. The CDR3 nucleotides read TGTGCCAGCAGTTTCCAGGGAGGATATAATGGCTACACCTTC. Amino acids: CASSFQGGYNGYTF.

There are many counts of this clonotype. J is TRBJ2-3 and V is TRBV12-3 or TRBV12-4; 8 nucleotides align to TRBD2. The CDR3 has 13 amino acids. The ends lost 10 bases at V and 1 base at J; junction bases unmatched: 4. The CDR3 DNA reads TGTGCCAACAGCGGGGGCGGCACAGATACGCAGTATTTT. Protein: CANSGGGTDTQYF.

In this sample, this clonotype turned up many times. The rearrangement joins TRBV5-6 to TRBJ2-7; 9 nucleotides match TRBD1. The CDR3 runs 16 residues. Germline values: CDR1 SGHDT, CDR2 YYEEEE. With V trimmed by 4 bases and J by 3 bases, 11 bases remained unmatched. In DNA form, the CDR3 reads TGTGCCAGCAGCCCTCGGGACAGGGACATATACTACGAGCAGTACTTC. Translated: CASSPRDRDIYYEQYF.

This clonotype has ten or more counts. The rearrangement uses TRBV12-3 or TRBV12-4 and TRBJ1-5; 8 nucleotides line up with TRBD1. V gave up 8 bases and J gave up 6 bases; unmatched junction bases: 15. CDR3 length: 16 residues. CDR3 residues: CASAPSPGGLSQPQHF. CDR3 nucleotides: TGTGCCAGCGCCCCGTCCCCAGGGGGCTTAAGTCAGCCCCAGCATTTT.